These 30 T cell receptor beta chains originate from one sample sequenced in a study of CXCR3-negative and CXCR3-positive naive CD8 T cells. 5' RACE that incorporated UMI labels was used to prepare the TRB cDNA libraries. TCRdb re-called the 5' RACE reads; every CDR3 protein appears as one record, without DNA. Its listing shows about 43,000 distinct CDR3 sequences. The sample comprised memory CD8+ T cells from blood. The source of these receptors is a human donor in good health. Some clones in this sample may be carry-over from other donors' samples.

The chain recombines TRBV20-1 with TRBJ2-1; the TCRdb call, TRBD2, lacks DNA for checking. Germline-derived CDR1 and CDR2 are DFQATT and SNEGSKA (reference sequence). This CDR3 spans 16 amino acids. CDR3 sequence reads: CSARVSGGPSYNEQFF.

This sequence joins TRBV7-6 and TRBJ2-7. The CDR3 is made up of 12 amino acids. Germline CDR1 SGHVS, CDR2 FNYEAQ. CDR3: CASSPVDYEQYF. The whole variable domain, remainder taken from reference TRBV7-6 and TRBJ2-7, is GAGVSQSPRYKVTKRGQDVALRCDPISGHVSLYWYRQALGQGPEFLTYFNYEAQQDKSGLPNDRFSAERPEGSISTLTIQRTEQRDSAMYRCASSPVDYEQYFGPGTRLTVT.

This chain joins TRBV20-1 and TRBJ2-1; TCRdb designates TRBD2, a call that cannot be tested without DNA. The CDR3 runs to 18 residues. CDR1 DFQATT and CDR2 SNEGSKA come from the germline V gene (reference sequence). The CDR3 sequence is CSASPGLAGGHAYNEQFF.

J is TRBJ1-1 and V is TRBV7-8. The CDR3 is 12 amino acids. Germline V gene data show CDR1 as SGHVS and CDR2 as FQNEAQ. The CDR3 is CASSSGGRRAFF.

V gene TRBV4-3 combines with J gene TRBJ2-7; checking the TCRdb D call of TRBD2 is not possible without DNA. CDR3 length equals 16 residues. Looked up from germline, CDR1 is LGHNA and CDR2 is YSLEER. The CDR3 loop is CASSQVWLAGNYEQYF.

The V call is TRBV27, the J call TRBJ2-7; the D call from TCRdb, TRBD2, cannot be confirmed without DNA. CDR1 is MNHEY and CDR2 is SMNVEV in the germline V gene (reference sequence). The CDR3 is 15 amino acids. This CDR3 is CASSFRDGSSYEQYF.

The CDR3 is CASSFAGQGQETQYF. This chain joins TRBV13 and TRBJ2-5; TCRdb lists TRBD1, though no DNA is available to test this call. This CDR3 is 15 amino acids long. The germline CDR1 and CDR2 sequences are PRHDT and FYEKMQ (reference sequence). Drawing the rest from reference TRBV13 and TRBJ2-5, the complete variable domain is AAGVIQSPRHLIKEKRETATLKCYPIPRHDTVYWYQQGPGQDPQFLISFYEKMQSDKGSIPDRFSAQQFSDYHSELNMSSLELGDSALYFCASSFAGQGQETQYFGPGTRLLVL.

CDR3 loop: CASSPDPGTVAFF. V gene TRBV7-8 combines with J gene TRBJ1-1; without DNA, the TCRdb call of TRBD1 cannot be checked. The CDR3 sequence is 13 residues long. Germline loops: CDR1 SGHVS, CDR2 FQNEAQ.

The rearrangement links TRBV29-1 to TRBJ2-1; TCRdb reports TRBD1, a call that lacks DNA to check it against. Germline V lookup: CDR1 SQVTM, CDR2 ANQGSEA. The CDR3 is 12 amino acids. This chain's CDR3 is CSIDRGSDEQFF.

This CDR3 is CASKEYNEQFF. This rearrangement joins TRBV19 to TRBJ2-1. CDR3 length: 11 residues. Germline CDR1 reads LNHDA; CDR2 reads SQIVND (reference sequence).

This rearrangement joins TRBV7-8 to TRBJ2-5; absent DNA, TCRdb's TRBD1 call cannot be checked. Germline V gene lookup returns CDR1 SGHVS and CDR2 FQNEAQ. CDR3 length: 13 amino acids. CDR3: CASSSLGAETQYF.

The genes are TRBV6-2 or TRBV6-3 and TRBJ2-2. Germline V gives CDR1 MNHEY, CDR2 SVGEGT. The CDR3 consists of 16 residues. This CDR3 reads CASSYSKDGNTGELFF.

The gene calls are TRBV6-2 or TRBV6-3 and TRBJ2-7. The CDR3 length is 11 residues. Germline values: CDR1 MNHEY, CDR2 SVGEGT. CDR3 in amino acids: CASSQSYEQYF.

The rearrangement joins TRBV20-1 to TRBJ1-6; TCRdb's D call of TRBD1 is untestable without DNA. This CDR3 is 15 amino acids long. CDR1 DFQATT and CDR2 SNEGSKA come from the germline V gene (reference sequence). CDR3 residues: CSARVPTVLGSPLHF.

The genes are TRBV12-3 or TRBV12-4 and TRBJ1-1. This CDR3 contains 14 residues. The CDR3 loop reads CASSSSPSNTEAFF.

The chain recombines TRBV28 with TRBJ2-1; TCRdb names TRBD1, which stays unverified in the absence of DNA. The CDR3 totals 14 residues. CDR1 and CDR2 (germline): MDHEN, SYDVKM. The CDR3 is CASSPRGAGNEQFF. Full variable domain (outside the CDR3, taken from reference TRBV28 and TRBJ2-1): DVKVTQSSRYLVKRTGEKVFLECVQDMDHENMFWYRQDPGLGLRLIYFSYDVKMKEKGDIPEGYSVSREKKERFSLILESASTNQTSMYLCASSPRGAGNEQFFGPGTRLTVL.

The chain recombines TRBV2 with TRBJ2-5. The CDR3 is 13 residues long. Germline V gives CDR1 SNHLY, CDR2 FYNNEI. The CDR3 sequence is CASSEIFQETQYF. The full variable domain, in which reference TRBV2 and TRBJ2-5 provide the parts outside the CDR3, is EPEVTQTPSHQVTQMGQEVILRCVPISNHLYFYWYRQILGQKVEFLVSFYNNEISEKSEIFDDQFSVERPDGSNFTLKIRSTKLEDSAMYFCASSEIFQETQYFGPGTRLLVL.

The chain couples TRBV6-5 to TRBJ2-1; TCRdb names TRBD2, which stays unverified in the absence of DNA. The germline gives CDR1 MNHEY, CDR2 SVGAGI. The CDR3 is made up of 15 amino acids. CDR3 amino acids: CASSYSGPGYNEQFF.

The chain has TRBV7-2 and TRBJ1-6. This CDR3 has 19 residues. The germline gives CDR1 SGHTA, CDR2 FQGNSA. The CDR3 reads CASSLIFQGFWLGGSPLHF.

The rearrangement joins TRBV29-1 to TRBJ2-6; TCRdb selects TRBD1, and the lack of DNA leaves this call unchecked. Germline V gene data show CDR1 as SQVTM and CDR2 as ANQGSEA. The CDR3 contains 17 residues. This chain's CDR3 is CSVGGGDSFSGANVLTF. Drawing the rest from reference TRBV29-1 and TRBJ2-6, the complete variable domain is SAVISQKPSRDICQRGTSLTIQCQVDSQVTMMFWYRQQPGQSLTLIATANQGSEATYESGFVIDKFPISRPNLTFSTLTVSNMSPEDSSIYLCSVGGGDSFSGANVLTFGAGSRLTVL.

V usage is TRBV29-1 and J usage is TRBJ1-2. Germline-derived CDR1 and CDR2 are SQVTM and ANQGSEA. This CDR3 region has 13 residues. The CDR3: CSVDPTEWNGYTF.

This chain links TRBV20-1 with TRBJ2-7; lacking DNA, the TRBD2 call made by TCRdb goes unchecked. Per germline, CDR1 DFQATT and CDR2 SNEGSKA (reference sequence). The CDR3 contains 11 residues. The chain's CDR3 is CSAWSPYEQYF.

V and J are TRBV29-1 and TRBJ2-7; TCRdb selects TRBD1, and the lack of DNA leaves this call unchecked. CDR3 length: 12 amino acids. The germline V gene has CDR1 SQVTM and CDR2 ANQGSEA. CDR3 loop: CSVGQLTYEQYF.

The chain joins TRBV20-1 to TRBJ1-1; TCRdb selects TRBD1, and the lack of DNA leaves this call unchecked. The CDR3 contains 12 residues. Germline V gene data show CDR1 as DFQATT and CDR2 as SNEGSKA (reference sequence). The CDR3 is CSAGTGDTEAFF.

The chain recombines TRBV7-6 with TRBJ2-7; there is no DNA to check the TCRdb D call of TRBD1. There are 11 residues in the CDR3. The germline V gene has CDR1 SGHVS and CDR2 FNYEAQ. The CDR3 loop is CASSFGTEQYF.

This chain links TRBV29-1 with TRBJ2-1; without DNA, the TCRdb call of TRBD2 cannot be checked. The length of the CDR3 is 16 residues. Germline assignment: CDR1 SQVTM and CDR2 ANQGSEA. This CDR3 reads CSARTSGPTSYNEQFF.

V and J are TRBV10-3 and TRBJ1-5; checking the TCRdb D call of TRBD1 is not possible without DNA. The CDR3 is 16 amino acids. Per the germline V gene, CDR1 is ENHRY and CDR2 is SYGVKD. CDR3: CAISESGPPPNQPQHF.

This chain links TRBV20-1 with TRBJ2-1; TCRdb selects TRBD2, and the lack of DNA leaves this call unchecked. Looked up from germline, CDR1 is DFQATT and CDR2 is SNEGSKA (reference sequence). The CDR3 runs 17 residues. This CDR3 is CSATTGLAGWSYNEQFF.

V and J are TRBV2 and TRBJ1-6. This CDR3 is 15 amino acids long. Germline CDR1 reads SNHLY; CDR2 reads FYNNEI. The chain's CDR3 is CAILAVSSYNSPLHF.

The chain's CDR3 is CSARFGSKGNEQFF. The chain has TRBV20-1 and TRBJ2-1; TCRdb calls TRBD2, which cannot be checked without DNA. Germline CDR1 and CDR2: DFQATT and SNEGSKA (reference sequence). CDR3 length: 14 residues.